The 30 T cell receptor beta chains below were found in one sample sequenced in a study of blood T cell repertoires in COVID-19. Clones were read by immunoSEQ multiplex PCR, and TCRdb kept only the in-frame ones, dropping some. The data show some 97,000 clones, about 77% seen once. What was sequenced was peripheral blood. The receptors were sampled from a woman between 70 and 85 years old with acute or convalescent COVID-19.

The chain uses TRBV19 and TRBJ1-5, with unresolved D. This CDR3 has 15 amino acids. V was trimmed by 4 bases and J by 1 base, leaving 11 bases between them. Germline V gene lookup returns CDR1 LNHDA and CDR2 SQIVND (reference sequence). CDR3 sequence: CASSTSTFSNQPQHF. The CDR3 DNA follows: TGTGCCAGTAGTACATCGACATTCAGCAATCAGCCCCAGCATTTT.

The chain recombines TRBV19 with TRBJ1-2; 11 bases are shared with TRBD1. CDR1 is LNHDA, CDR2 SQIVND, per germline (reference sequence). The CDR3 extends over 12 amino acids. The ends lost 3 bases at V and 13 bases at J; junction bases unmatched: 4. CDR3 loop: CASSIPGTGGTF. The CDR3 DNA is TGTGCCAGTAGTATCCCCGGGACAGGGGGCACCTTC.

The chain carries TRBV10-2 and TRBJ2-1, with D possibly TRBD2 on 5 matching bases. The CDR3 is made up of 12 amino acids. V was shortened by 6 bases and J by 7 bases, with 10 bases between the two germline ends. The germline CDR1 and CDR2 sequences are WSHSY and SAAADI. The CDR3 loop is CASSPLGNEQFF. The DNA for the CDR3 is TGCGCCAGCAGCCCACTAGGGAATGAGCAGTTCTTC.

The gene calls are TRBV27 and TRBJ2-7, with 10 bases identical to TRBD1. Trimming removed 2 bases from V and 7 bases from J; junction bases left unmatched: 5. The CDR3 runs 14 residues. Germline CDR1 is MNHEY and CDR2 is SMNVEV (reference sequence). CDR3 bases: TGTGCCAGCAGTTTAACCGGGACAGGGGATGAGCAGTACGTC. It translates to CASSLTGTGDEQYV.

V and J are TRBV24-1 and TRBJ2-5, with 9 bases lining up with TRBD2. The CDR3 covers 17 residues. V dropped 1 base and J dropped 1; count of bases not matched to a gene: 6. Germline CDR1 KGHDR, CDR2 SFDVKD. CDR3 in DNA: TGTGCCACCAGTGATTTCGGGGCAGCGGGGGGCCAAGAGACCCAGTACTTC. Amino acid sequence: CATSDFGAAGGQETQYF.

The genes are TRBV30 and TRBJ1-5, with D unresolved. CDR3 size: 13 residues. The V end lost 3 bases, the J end lost 2 bases, and 8 bases lay between the germline ends. Germline loops: CDR1 GTSNPN, CDR2 SVGIG (reference sequence). The CDR3 region is CAWRGTGNQPQHF. The DNA for the CDR3 is TGTGCCTGGAGGGGCACGGGCAATCAGCCCCAGCATTTT.

V and J are TRBV2 and TRBJ1-5; TRBD1 matches at 10 bases. V shed 6 bases, J shed 7 bases, and the junction held 9 bases outside the gene matches. Germline CDR1 SNHLY, CDR2 FYNNEI. CDR3 length: 15 amino acids. The CDR3 spells CASSGRTGGKQPQHF. The CDR3 DNA is TGTGCCAGCAGCGGGAGGACAGGGGGGAAACAGCCCCAGCATTTT.

The genes are TRBV11-2 and TRBJ1-1; D is uncertain. Germline V gene lookup returns CDR1 SGHAT and CDR2 FQNNGV. Trimming shortened V by 5 bases and J by 4 bases, and 17 bases separated the two germline ends. The CDR3 totals 15 residues. The CDR3 coding sequence is TGTGCCAGCAGCACCACTGGGCGGGGAACCACTGAAGCTTTCTTT. It encodes CASSTTGRGTTEAFF.

This clone was observed a handful of times. The chain recombines TRBV19 with TRBJ1-5; D unclear. The length of the CDR3 is 13 residues. V lost 5 bases, J lost 3 bases, and 8 bases lay in between. Germline values: CDR1 LNHDA, CDR2 SQIVND (reference sequence). The CDR3: CASSARDNQPQHF. As DNA, the CDR3 is TGTGCCAGTAGTGCACGGGACAATCAGCCCCAGCATTTT.

This clone is a singleton in its sample. The chain links TRBV6-4 to TRBJ1-1; no clear D. V was clipped by 7 bases and J by 1 base, with 16 bases between them. Germline loops: CDR1 MRHNA, CDR2 SNTAGT. The CDR3 has 15 residues. CDR3 protein: CASTPSPGANTEAFF. CDR3 coding DNA: TGTGCCAGCACCCCCTCCCCAGGCGCGAACACTGAAGCTTTCTTT.

There are a few counts of this clone. The chain carries TRBV19 and TRBJ1-1; 9 nucleotides line up with TRBD1. The ends lost 10 bases at V and 4 bases at J; junction bases unmatched: 7. Germline V CDR1 and CDR2: LNHDA, SQIVND (reference sequence). The CDR3 totals 13 residues. The CDR3 sequence is CATPTGGFTEAFF. The CDR3 DNA is TGTGCCACCCCGACAGGGGGGTTCACTGAAGCTTTCTTT.

The chain is built from TRBV7-2 and TRBJ1-4, with a weak D call TRBD1 (5 bases). The V end lost 4 bases, the J end lost 4 bases, and 16 bases lay between the germline ends. CDR3 length equals 16 residues. From germline, CDR1 is SGHTA and CDR2 FQGNSA. The CDR3 sequence is CASSYGAAQDNEKLFF. CDR3 nucleotides: TGTGCCAGCAGCTACGGTGCGGCACAGGATAATGAAAAACTGTTTTTT.

The gene calls are TRBV19 and TRBJ2-2; 10 bases are shared with TRBD2. Germline CDR1 reads LNHDA; CDR2 reads SQIVND (reference sequence). This CDR3 spans 17 amino acids. V lost 3 bases and J lost 4; bases outside the gene matches: 8. The CDR3 nucleotides are TGTGCCAGTAGTATCCTCCCCGAGCGGGAGGGCACCGGGGAGCTGTTTTTT. Translated: CASSILPEREGTGELFF.

V and J are TRBV21-1 and TRBJ2-1; TRBD2 is taken as the D call from the table, unchecked against the DNA. TRBV21-1 is a pseudogene segment. The CDR3 runs to 13 residues. In DNA form, the CDR3 reads TGTGCCAGCAGCAAAGGGGGGGGCCTTGAGCAGTTCTTC. Residues: CASSKGGGLEQFF.

In this sample, this clone turned up a few times. J is TRBJ2-2 and V is TRBV14; 11 nucleotides line up with TRBD2. This CDR3 is built from 16 residues. The V gene end was trimmed by 2 bases and the J gene end by 4 bases; junction bases not matched to a gene: 3. Germline CDR1 SGHDN, CDR2 FVKESK. The CDR3 nucleotides read TGTGCCAGCAGCCAAACCGGGACTAGCGGCACCGGGGAGCTGTTTTTT. Amino acid sequence: CASSQTGTSGTGELFF. Looking up the rest from reference TRBV14 and TRBJ2-2 gives the full variable domain: EAGVTQFPSHSVIEKGQTVTLRCDPISGHDNLYWYRRVMGKEIKFLLHFVKESKQDESGMPNNRFLAERTGGTYSTLKVQPAELEDSGVYFCASSQTGTSGTGELFFGEGSRLTVL.

This clone has just one count. The chain uses TRBV30 and TRBJ1-4, with a possible D match to TRBD1 (6 bases). The CDR3 has 15 amino acids. Per germline, CDR1 GTSNPN and CDR2 SVGIG (reference sequence). The ends were cut back, 0 bases at V and 5 bases at J, with 13 bases in the middle. The CDR3 DNA reads TGTGCCTGGAGTGTTGGGGGACACCTAAATGAAAAACTGTTTTTT. Its translation: CAWSVGGHLNEKLFF.

V gene TRBV7-2 combines with J gene TRBJ1-6; no reliable D call. Germline CDR1 reads SGHTA; CDR2 reads FQGNSA. Trimming left V 11 bases short and J 2 bases short, with 10 bases between. This CDR3 region has 13 residues. CDR3: CASLYAYNSPLHF. Here the CDR3 DNA reads TGTGCCTCCCTATATGCCTATAATTCACCCCTCCACTTT.

The CDR3 sequence is CASIPQTGNYGYTF. As DNA, the CDR3 is TGTGCCAGTATCCCTCAGACAGGGAACTATGGCTACACCTTC. The rearrangement uses TRBV19 and TRBJ1-2; TRBD1 matches 7 bases. Per the germline V gene, CDR1 is LNHDA and CDR2 is SQIVND (reference sequence). The CDR3 totals 14 residues. V dropped 7 bases and J dropped 2; count of bases not matched to a gene: 7.

The genes are TRBV4-2 and TRBJ2-5; maybe TRBD2 (6 bases). Germline V gene sequence: CDR1 LGHNA, CDR2 YNFKEQ. The CDR3 runs 15 residues. Trimming stripped 4 bases from V and 5 bases from J, with 17 bases between. CDR3 in amino acids: CASSPPGRQSETQYF. The CDR3 DNA follows: TGTGCCAGCAGCCCCCCGGGGAGGCAGTCGGAGACCCAGTACTTC.

The chain has TRBV19 and TRBJ1-1; no firm D call. There are 13 residues in the CDR3. Trimming took 4 bases from V and 3 from J, leaving 9 bases between them. From germline, CDR1 is LNHDA and CDR2 SQIVND (reference sequence). The chain's CDR3 is CASSNPLDTEAFF. Written as DNA, the CDR3 is TGTGCCAGTAGTAACCCCTTAGACACTGAAGCTTTCTTT.

Written as DNA, the CDR3 is TGTGCCAGCAGCCGGGGGGACACTGAAGCTTTCTTT. Translation: CASSRGDTEAFF. The genes are TRBV11-2 and TRBJ1-1; D possibly corresponds to TRBD1 (5 bases). Germline lookup yields CDR1 SGHAT and CDR2 FQNNGV. The CDR3 has 12 amino acids. V was shortened by 5 bases and J by 3 bases, with 7 bases between the two germline ends.

The chain has TRBV18 and TRBJ1-4, with 7 positions matching TRBD1. V was pared by 4 bases and J by 7 bases, with 6 bases of the junction left unmatched. The CDR3 totals 14 residues. CDR1 and CDR2 from the germline V gene are KGHSH and LQKENI. In nucleotides, the CDR3 is TGTGCCAGCTCACGGGACAGACGAGTTGAAAAACTGTTTTTT. It yields the protein CASSRDRRVEKLFF.

The V and J genes are TRBV5-4 and TRBJ1-1; possibly TRBD1 for D (6 bases). The CDR3 loop spans 14 amino acids. Germline assignment: CDR1 SGHNT and CDR2 YYREEE (reference sequence). The ends were cut back, 6 bases at V and 1 base at J, with 13 bases in the middle. DNA of the CDR3: TGTGCCAGCATCCGGGGGGGACAGAACACTGAAGCTTTCTTT. Translation gives CASIRGGQNTEAFF.

This clone was seen just once. The chain couples TRBV15 to TRBJ2-7; 9 bases agree with TRBD1. CDR1 and CDR2 from the germline V gene are LNHNV and YYDKDF (reference sequence). V lost 0 bases and J lost 0; bases outside the gene matches: 0. The CDR3 has 15 residues. CDR3 protein: CATSREDRGSYEQYF. CDR3 DNA: TGTGCCACCAGCAGAGAGGACAGGGGCTCCTACGAGCAGTACTTC.

CDR3 nucleotides: TGTGCCACCAGTGATTCTCGACAGGACCTCGCTAGCACAGATACGCAGTATTTT. It codes for CATSDSRQDLASTDTQYF. The chain recombines TRBV24-1 with TRBJ2-3; a possible D gene is TRBD1 (6 bases). The V and J ends lost 2 bases and 0 bases respectively, with 17 bases between them. Per the germline V gene, CDR1 is KGHDR and CDR2 is SFDVKD. The CDR3 sequence is 18 residues long.

J is TRBJ1-1 and V is TRBV7-8; a possible D gene is TRBD1 (6 bases). Trimming shortened V by 0 bases and J by 1 base, and 6 bases separated the two germline ends. This CDR3 is 14 amino acids long. Germline V gene lookup returns CDR1 SGHVS and CDR2 FQNEAQ. The CDR3 bases are TGTGCCAGCAGCTTAGCGGGACAGAACACTGAAGCTTTCTTT. This gives the protein CASSLAGQNTEAFF.

The table lists this clone with a count of one. The chain has TRBV7-8 and TRBJ2-2; possibly TRBD2 for D (5 bases). This CDR3 spans 16 amino acids. Trimming took off 4 bases at V and 0 bases at J, with 12 bases between the two ends. In germline, CDR1 is SGHVS, CDR2 FQNEAQ. This CDR3 is CASSYRGGSNTGELFF. CDR3 DNA sequence: TGTGCCAGCAGCTACCGTGGAGGTTCGAACACCGGGGAGCTGTTTTTT.

The gene calls are TRBV11-2 and TRBJ2-1; tentative D call: TRBD2 (7 bases). The CDR3 spans 14 residues. The germline CDR1 and CDR2 sequences are SGHAT and FQNNGV. The ends were cut back, 7 bases at V and 2 bases at J, with 12 bases in the middle. CDR3 sequence (DNA): TGTGCCAGCAACCGGGGGGCCCCCTACAATGAGCAGTTCTTC. This translates into CASNRGAPYNEQFF. Filled out from reference TRBV11-2 and TRBJ2-1, the complete variable domain reads EAGVAQSPRYKIIEKRQSVAFWCNPISGHATLYWYQQILGQGPKLLIQFQNNGVVDDSQLPKDRFSAERLKGVDSTLKIQPAKLEDSAVYLCASNRGAPYNEQFFGPGTRLTVL.

This chain joins TRBV5-1 and TRBJ2-6; D call uncertain. Germline V gene lookup returns CDR1 SGHRS and CDR2 YFSETQ. V was cut by 5 bases and J by 0 bases, with 12 bases left in between. The CDR3 covers 16 residues. The CDR3 protein is CASRMTANSGANVLTF. DNA of the CDR3: TGCGCCAGCAGAATGACTGCAAACTCTGGGGCCAACGTCCTGACTTTC. The full variable domain, in which reference TRBV5-1 and TRBJ2-6 provide the parts outside the CDR3, is KAGVTQTPRYLIKTRGQQVTLSCSPISGHRSVSWYQQTPGQGLQFLFEYFSETQRNKGNFPGRFSGRQFSNSRSEMNVSTLELGDSALYLCASRMTANSGANVLTFGAGSRLTVL.

V and J are TRBV4-2 and TRBJ2-6; the D is unclear. V was trimmed by 0 bases and J by 9 bases, leaving 15 bases between them. The length of the CDR3 is 16 residues. CDR1 and CDR2 (germline): LGHNA, YNFKEQ. CDR3 coding DNA: TGTGCCAGCAGCCAAGATTCCTCCAGGTCGGACAACGTCCTGACTTTC. It codes for CASSQDSSRSDNVLTF.